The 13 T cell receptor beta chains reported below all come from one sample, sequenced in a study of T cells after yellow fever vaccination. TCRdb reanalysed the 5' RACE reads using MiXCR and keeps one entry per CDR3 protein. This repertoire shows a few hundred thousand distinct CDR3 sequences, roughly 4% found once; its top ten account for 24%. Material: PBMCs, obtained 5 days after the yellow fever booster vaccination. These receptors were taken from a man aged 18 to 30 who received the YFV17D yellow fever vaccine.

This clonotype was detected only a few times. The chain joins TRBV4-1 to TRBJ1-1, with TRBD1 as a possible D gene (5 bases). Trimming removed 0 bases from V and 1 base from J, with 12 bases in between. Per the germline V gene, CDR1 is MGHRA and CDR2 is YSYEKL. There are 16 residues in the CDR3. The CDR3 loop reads CASSQELSRANTEAFF. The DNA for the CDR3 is TGCGCCAGCAGCCAAGAGCTGTCCAGGGCGAACACTGAAGCTTTCTTT.

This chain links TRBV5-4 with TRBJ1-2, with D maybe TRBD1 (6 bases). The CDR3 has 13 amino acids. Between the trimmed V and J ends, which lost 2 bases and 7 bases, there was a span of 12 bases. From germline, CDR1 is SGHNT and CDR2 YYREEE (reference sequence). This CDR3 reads CASSFKGGRGYTF. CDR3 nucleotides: TGTGCCAGCAGCTTTAAGGGGGGTCGTGGCTACACCTTC.

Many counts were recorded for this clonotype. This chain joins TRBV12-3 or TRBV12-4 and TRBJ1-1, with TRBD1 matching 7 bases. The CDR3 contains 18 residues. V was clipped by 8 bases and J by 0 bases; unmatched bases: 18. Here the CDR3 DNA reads TGTGCCAGCCGCAGGGATTCGAGGGGGCTGATAATGAACACTGAAGCTTTCTTT. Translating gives CASRRDSRGLIMNTEAFF.

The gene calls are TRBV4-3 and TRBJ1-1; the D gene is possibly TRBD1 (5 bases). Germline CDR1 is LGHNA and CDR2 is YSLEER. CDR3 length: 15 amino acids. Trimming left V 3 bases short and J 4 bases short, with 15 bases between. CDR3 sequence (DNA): TGCGCCAGCAGCCAGCTAAGGGCGGGGACCACTGAAGCTTTCTTT. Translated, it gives CASSQLRAGTTEAFF.

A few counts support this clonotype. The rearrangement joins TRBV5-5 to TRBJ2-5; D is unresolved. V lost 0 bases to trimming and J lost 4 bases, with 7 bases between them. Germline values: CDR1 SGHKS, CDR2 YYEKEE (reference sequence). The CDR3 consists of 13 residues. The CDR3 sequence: CASSLVSGETQYF. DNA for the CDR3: TGTGCCAGCAGCTTGGTCTCGGGAGAGACCCAGTACTTC.

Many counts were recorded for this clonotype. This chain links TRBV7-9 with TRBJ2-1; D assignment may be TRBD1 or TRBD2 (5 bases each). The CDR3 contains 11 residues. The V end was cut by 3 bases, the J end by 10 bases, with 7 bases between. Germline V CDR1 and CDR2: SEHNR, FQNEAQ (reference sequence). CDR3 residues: CASSLRGEQFF. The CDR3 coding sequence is TGTGCCAGCAGCTTGAGGGGCGAGCAGTTCTTC.

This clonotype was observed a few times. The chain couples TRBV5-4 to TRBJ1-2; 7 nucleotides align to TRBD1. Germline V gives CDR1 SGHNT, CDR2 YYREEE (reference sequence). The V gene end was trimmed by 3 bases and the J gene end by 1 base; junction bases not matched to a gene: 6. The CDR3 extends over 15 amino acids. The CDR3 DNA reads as TGTGCCAGCAGCTCGGTGGGGACAGATAACTATGGCTACACCTTC. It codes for CASSSVGTDNYGYTF. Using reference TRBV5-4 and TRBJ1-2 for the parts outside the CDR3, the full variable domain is ETGVTQSPTHLIKTRGQQVTLRCSSQSGHNTVSWYQQALGQGPQFIFQYYREEENGRGNFPPRFSGLQFPNYSSELNVNALELDDSALYLCASSSVGTDNYGYTFGSGTRLTVV.

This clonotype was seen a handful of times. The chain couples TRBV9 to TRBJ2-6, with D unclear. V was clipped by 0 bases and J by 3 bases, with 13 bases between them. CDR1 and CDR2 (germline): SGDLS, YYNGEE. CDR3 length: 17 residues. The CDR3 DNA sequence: TGTGCCAGCAGCGTAGCGGCAGGTTCCGATGGGGCCAACGTCCTGACTTTC. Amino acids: CASSVAAGSDGANVLTF.

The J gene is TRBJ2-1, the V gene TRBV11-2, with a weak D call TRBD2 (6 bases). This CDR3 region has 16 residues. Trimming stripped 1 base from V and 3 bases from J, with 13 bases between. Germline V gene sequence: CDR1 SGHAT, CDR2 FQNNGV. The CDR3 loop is CASSLVVRGGYNEQFF. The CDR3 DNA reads TGTGCCAGCAGCTTAGTGGTGCGGGGTGGCTACAATGAGCAGTTCTTC.

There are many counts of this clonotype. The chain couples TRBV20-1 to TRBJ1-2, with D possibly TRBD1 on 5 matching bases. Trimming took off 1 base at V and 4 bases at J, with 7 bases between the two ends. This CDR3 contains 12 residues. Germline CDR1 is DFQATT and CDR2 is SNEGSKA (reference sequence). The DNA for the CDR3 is TGCAGTGCTAGAGGGCAGGGCTATGGCTACACCTTC. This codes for CSARGQGYGYTF.

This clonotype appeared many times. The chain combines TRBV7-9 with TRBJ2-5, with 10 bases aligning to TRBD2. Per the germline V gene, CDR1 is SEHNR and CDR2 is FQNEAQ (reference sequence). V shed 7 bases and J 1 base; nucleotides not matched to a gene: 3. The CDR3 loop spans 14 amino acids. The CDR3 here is CASNPSGGQETQYF. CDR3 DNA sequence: TGTGCCAGCAACCCTAGCGGGGGCCAAGAGACCCAGTACTTC.

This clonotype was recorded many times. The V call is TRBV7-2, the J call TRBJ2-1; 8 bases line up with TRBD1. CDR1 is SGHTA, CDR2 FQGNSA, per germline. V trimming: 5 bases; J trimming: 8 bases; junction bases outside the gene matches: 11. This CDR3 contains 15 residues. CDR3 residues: CASSIIGQGAHEQFF. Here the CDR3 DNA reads TGTGCCAGCAGCATCATTGGACAGGGTGCACATGAGCAGTTCTTC.

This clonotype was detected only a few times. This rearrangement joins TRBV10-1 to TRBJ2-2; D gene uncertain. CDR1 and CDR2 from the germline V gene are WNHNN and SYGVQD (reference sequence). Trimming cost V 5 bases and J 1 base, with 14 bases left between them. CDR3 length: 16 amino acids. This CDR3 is CASSNGDQLNTGELFF. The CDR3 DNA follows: TGCGCCAGCAGTAATGGAGACCAACTGAACACCGGGGAGCTGTTTTTT.